A single sample is the source of the 16 T cell receptor beta chains below, sequenced in a study of blood T cell repertoires in COVID-19. Generated by immunoSEQ multiplex PCR, the TCRdb table keeps only in-frame clones and is missing some. The sample lists a few hundred thousand clones, approximately 81% occurring once. Input material: peripheral blood. These receptors came from a man aged 35-49 years with acute or convalescent COVID-19.

This chain joins TRBV10-2 and TRBJ1-5; D is unresolved. Trimming left V 7 bases short and J 3 bases short, with 10 bases between. Germline-derived CDR1 and CDR2 are WSHSY and SAAADI. The CDR3 is 13 amino acids. The CDR3 DNA reads as TGCGCCAGCACATACGCGGACAATCAGCCCCAGCATTTT. Translation gives CASTYADNQPQHF.

This clone was recorded once. The chain links TRBV5-5 to TRBJ1-5, with D hard to call. The CDR3 runs to 15 residues. V was trimmed by 1 base and J by 6 bases, leaving 14 bases between them. Germline CDR1 SGHKS, CDR2 YYEKEE (reference sequence). The CDR3 spells CASSLIVGGRQPQHF. The CDR3 DNA sequence: TGTGCCAGCAGCTTGATCGTTGGCGGGCGTCAGCCCCAGCATTTT.

V gene TRBV24-1 combines with J gene TRBJ2-1; D not certain. Trimming removed 0 bases from V and 5 bases from J, with 4 bases in between. Germline CDR1 KGHDR, CDR2 SFDVKD. This CDR3 region has 13 residues. The CDR3 coding sequence is TGTGCCACCAGTGATTTGAATAACAATGAGCAGTTCTTC. This gives the protein CATSDLNNNEQFF.

A single count supports this clone. The genes are TRBV30 and TRBJ1-1, with D maybe TRBD1 (6 bases). Germline lookup yields CDR1 GTSNPN and CDR2 SVGIG (reference sequence). This CDR3 contains 14 residues. The V and J ends lost 1 base and 4 bases respectively, with 13 bases between them. The CDR3 sequence is CAWSDRTDSTEAFF. The CDR3 bases are TGTGCCTGGAGTGACAGGACGGACAGCACTGAAGCTTTCTTT.

This clone was counted only a few times. This rearrangement joins TRBV19 to TRBJ1-5; TRBD1 is a possible D gene (6 bases). The CDR3 consists of 18 residues. CDR1 and CDR2 (germline): LNHDA, SQIVND (reference sequence). V lost 7 bases to trimming and J lost 0 bases, with 22 bases between them. The CDR3 nucleotides read TGTGCCAGTACCAAATCAGGGGTGAAGGGGAATAGCAATCAGCCCCAGCATTTT. Its translation is CASTKSGVKGNSNQPQHF.

J is TRBJ2-7 and V is TRBV27, with a tentative D call TRBD1 (5 bases). The V and J ends lost 5 bases and 2 bases respectively, with 22 bases between them. The CDR3 length is 17 residues. The V gene's germline CDR1 is MNHEY and CDR2 SMNVEV (reference sequence). The CDR3, as DNA: TGTGCCAGCAGTCCACGGACATCGCCGATTGTAACCTACGAGCAGTACTTC. This gives the protein CASSPRTSPIVTYEQYF.

CDR3 amino acids: CASSQRTGGDSNQPQHF. CDR3 coding DNA: TGTGCCAGCAGCCAACGGACAGGGGGCGATAGCAATCAGCCCCAGCATTTT. This chain joins TRBV28 and TRBJ1-5, with 11 bases fitting TRBD1. With V trimmed by 6 bases and J by 0 bases, 7 bases remained unmatched. The V gene's germline CDR1 is MDHEN and CDR2 SYDVKM. CDR3 length: 17 amino acids.

This chain links TRBV2 with TRBJ1-5; 8 positions match TRBD1. Germline V CDR1 and CDR2: SNHLY, FYNNEI. The CDR3 length is 12 residues. The J segment lost 7 bases and the V segment lost 9 bases, leaving 5 bases of the junction unmatched. This chain's CDR3 is CASRQGFQPQHF. CDR3 in DNA: TGTGCCAGTAGACAGGGGTTCCAGCCCCAGCATTTT.

V is TRBV21-1 and J is TRBJ1-5; the table's D call TRBD1 went unverified against the DNA. TRBV21-1 is shown as a pseudogene. The CDR3 is 15 residues long. The CDR3 region is CASSKREGVGQPQHF. In nucleotides, the CDR3 is TGTGCCAGCAGCAAACGAGAAGGGGTGGGTCAGCCCCAGCATTTT.

J is TRBJ1-2 and V is TRBV30, with 10 bases lining up with TRBD1. CDR1 and CDR2 from the germline V gene are GTSNPN and SVGIG (reference sequence). This CDR3 is built from 12 residues. The V and J ends lost 8 bases and 10 bases, in that order; junction bases with no gene match: 10. In DNA form, the CDR3 reads TGTGCCGAAGGGGGACAGGGGCCGACCTACACCTTC. This encodes CAEGGQGPTYTF.

The chain is built from TRBV7-9 and TRBJ1-3, with D tentatively TRBD1 (5 bases). Between the trimmed V and J ends, which lost 3 bases and 8 bases, there was a span of 11 bases. Germline V gives CDR1 SEHNR, CDR2 FQNEAQ (reference sequence). CDR3 length: 13 residues. CDR3: CASSLTREDTIYF. CDR3 nucleotides: TGTGCCAGCAGCTTGACCAGGGAGGACACCATATATTTT.

V usage is TRBV30 and J usage is TRBJ2-2, with a possible D match to TRBD1 (6 bases). This CDR3 is built from 14 residues. CDR1 and CDR2 (germline): GTSNPN, SVGIG (reference sequence). Trimming removed 2 bases from V and 3 bases from J, with 10 bases in between. The CDR3 DNA reads as TGTGCCTGGAGTCCTGGACAGTACACCGGGGAGCTGTTTTTT. This sequence encodes CAWSPGQYTGELFF.

The V call is TRBV3-1 (or the pseudogene TRBV3-2), the J call TRBJ1-1; a weak D match, TRBD1 (6 bases). V was shortened by 5 bases and J by 8 bases, with 12 bases between the two germline ends. In germline, CDR1 is LGHDT, CDR2 YNNKEL (reference sequence). This CDR3 spans 12 amino acids. The chain's CDR3 is CASSLGGEEAFF. CDR3 DNA: TGTGCCAGCAGCTTAGGGGGGGAAGAAGCTTTCTTT.

J is TRBJ2-3 and V is TRBV7-2, with 7 bases identical to TRBD2. Germline V lookup: CDR1 SGHTA, CDR2 FQGNSA. Germline trimming cut 7 bases from V and 8 bases from J; bases unmatched to any gene: 15. CDR3 length: 15 residues. In DNA form, the CDR3 reads TGTGCCAGCATCTTTAGCGTTATCGGGGAGGGTACGCAGTATTTT. Protein product: CASIFSVIGEGTQYF.

The chain combines TRBV9 with TRBJ2-2; possible D gene TRBD2, 6 bases. Germline CDR1 and CDR2: SGDLS and YYNGEE. The CDR3 is 17 amino acids. V was cut by 2 bases and J by 2 bases, with 16 bases left in between. CDR3 residues: CASSVLDAGRNTGELFF. CDR3 nucleotides: TGTGCCAGCAGCGTCCTGGACGCGGGGAGAAACACCGGGGAGCTGTTTTTT.

The V gene is TRBV6-5, the J gene TRBJ2-1; 8 bases line up with TRBD2. Germline CDR1 reads MNHEY; CDR2 reads SVGAGI. V lost 8 bases to trimming and J lost 6 bases; unmatched junction nucleotides: 3. The CDR3 is 12 residues long. This chain's CDR3 is CASRGGGNEQFF. Written as DNA, the CDR3 is TGTGCCAGCCGGGGGGGAGGCAATGAGCAGTTCTTC.